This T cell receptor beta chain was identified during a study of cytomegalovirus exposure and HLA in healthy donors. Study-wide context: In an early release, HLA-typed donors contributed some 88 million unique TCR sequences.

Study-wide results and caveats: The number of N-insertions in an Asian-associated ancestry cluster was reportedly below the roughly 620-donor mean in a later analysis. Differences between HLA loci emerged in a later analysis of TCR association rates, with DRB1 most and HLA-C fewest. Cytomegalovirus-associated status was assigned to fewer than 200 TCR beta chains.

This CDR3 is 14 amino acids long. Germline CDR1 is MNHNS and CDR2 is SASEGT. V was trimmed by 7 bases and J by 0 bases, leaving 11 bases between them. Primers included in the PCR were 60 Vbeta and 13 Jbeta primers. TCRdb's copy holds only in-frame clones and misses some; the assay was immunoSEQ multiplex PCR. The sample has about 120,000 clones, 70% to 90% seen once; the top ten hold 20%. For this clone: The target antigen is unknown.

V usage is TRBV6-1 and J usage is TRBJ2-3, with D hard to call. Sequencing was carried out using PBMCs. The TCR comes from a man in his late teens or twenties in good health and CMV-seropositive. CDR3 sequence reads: CASTERTSTDTQYF. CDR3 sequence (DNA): TGTGCCAGCACTGAGCGAACTAGCACAGATACGCAGTATTTT.